There are many counts of the clone carrying this T cell receptor (beta chain). Antigen specificity is unknown. The entry originates in a study of lung T cells in sarcoidosis with Löfgren's syndrome. Findings of the study overall: Löfgren's syndrome patients reportedly showed greatest TRAV12-1 and TRBV2 expansion versus controls. These T cells were suggested, not shown, to recognize a putative antigen. TRAV12-1 preferentially paired with TRBV2, with homologous CDR3s. Multiple Löfgren's syndrome patients reportedly shared TRAV12-1 and TRBV2 CDR3 motifs.

With 5 bases removed from V and 6 bases from J, the gap between germline ends came to 18 bases. Germline CDR1 MNHEY, CDR2 SMNVEV (reference sequence). CDR3 size: 15 residues. TCRdb reprocessed the reads with MiXCR, giving one entry per CDR3 protein. The data hold around 60,000 distinct CDR3 sequences, with around 20% observed a single time. V gene TRBV27 combines with J gene TRBJ2-3; D might be TRBD1 (6 bases). The sample taken for sequencing was CD4+ T cells from PBMCs. The source is a human donor with sarcoidosis (Löfgren's syndrome or another form), or a control subject (not recorded which). The CDR3 bases are TGTGCCAGCAGTCAGGACAGAACCCTCCCGGATACGCAGTATTTT. Protein product: CASSQDRTLPDTQYF.